The 27 T cell receptor beta chains given below trace back to one sample, sequenced in a study of monozygotic twins with inflammatory bowel disease. Reanalyzing the 5' RACE reads, TCRdb keeps one entry per CDR3 protein, without DNA. The data show approximately 150,000 distinct CDR3 sequences, and the top ten clones hold 2.4%. Sequences were obtained from blood. These receptors came from a human donor with ulcerative colitis or Crohn's disease, or a healthy co-twin of an affected twin (not recorded which).

The chain recombines TRBV9 with TRBJ1-6; TCRdb picks TRBD1, but there is no DNA to check that call. CDR1 and CDR2 (germline): SGDLS, YYNGEE. The CDR3 consists of 14 residues. The CDR3 reads CASSVGQGGSPLHF.

The V and J genes are TRBV4-1 and TRBJ2-3; lacking DNA, the TRBD1 call made by TCRdb goes unchecked. The CDR3 runs to 14 residues. Germline CDR1 is MGHRA and CDR2 is YSYEKL. Here the CDR3 reads CGSSQAGAADTQYF.

The rearrangement uses TRBV18 and TRBJ2-1; the D call from TCRdb, TRBD2, cannot be confirmed without DNA. Germline V lookup: CDR1 KGHSH, CDR2 LQKENI. This CDR3 region has 18 residues. Here the CDR3 reads CASSPLTGLAGLYNEQFF. The full variable domain, with the rest looked up from reference TRBV18 and TRBJ2-1, is NAGVMQNPRHLVRRRGQEARLRCSPMKGHSHVYWYRQLPEEGLKFMVYLQKENIIDESGMPKERFSAEFPKEGPSILRIQQVVRGDSAAYFCASSPLTGLAGLYNEQFFGPGTRLTVL.

This chain uses TRBV20-1 with TRBJ2-3; the TCRdb D gene call, TRBD1, has no DNA to confirm it. Germline V CDR1 and CDR2: DFQATT, SNEGSKA (reference sequence). The CDR3 extends over 14 amino acids. The CDR3 region is CSARDRGQADTQYF.

The rearrangement links TRBV7-2 to TRBJ2-5; without DNA, the TCRdb call of TRBD2 cannot be checked. The CDR3 has 15 amino acids. Germline lookup yields CDR1 SGHTA and CDR2 FQGNSA. CDR3 amino acids: CASSLAGETQETQYF.

The rearrangement links TRBV9 to TRBJ2-1; TCRdb selects TRBD1, and the lack of DNA leaves this call unchecked. CDR3 length equals 15 residues. Germline CDR1 is SGDLS and CDR2 is YYNGEE. This CDR3 reads CASSDRRQYNNEQFF.

The chain joins TRBV18 to TRBJ1-2; TCRdb returns TRBD1, unconfirmable since there is no DNA. CDR1 and CDR2 from the germline V gene are KGHSH and LQKENI. CDR3 length equals 13 residues. CDR3 sequence: CASSRDSRYGYTF.

This sequence joins TRBV19 and TRBJ1-5. The germline V gene encodes CDR1 LNHDA and CDR2 SQIVND (reference sequence). The CDR3 is made up of 17 amino acids. The CDR3 loop is CASSIRSAIVSNQPQHF.

The chain has TRBV3-1 and TRBJ2-3. The CDR3 is made up of 12 amino acids. Germline CDR1 and CDR2: LGHDT and YNNKEL (reference sequence). The CDR3 sequence is CASSSWGDTQYF.

The chain combines TRBV20-1 with TRBJ2-1; TCRdb proposes TRBD2, but this gene call is untestable without DNA. This CDR3 is built from 13 residues. CDR1 is DFQATT and CDR2 is SNEGSKA in the germline V gene (reference sequence). CDR3 loop: CSARWEAYNEQFF.

The gene calls are TRBV28 and TRBJ2-2; TCRdb names TRBD2, which stays unverified in the absence of DNA. This CDR3 contains 17 residues. Germline CDR1 and CDR2: MDHEN and SYDVKM. The CDR3 region is CASSPPLAGGDTGELFF.

The CDR3 loop reads CASSSSIGFYEQYF. V usage is TRBV7-2 and J usage is TRBJ2-7. CDR3 length: 14 residues. Germline V CDR1 and CDR2: SGHTA, FQGNSA. The whole variable domain, filled in from reference TRBV7-2 and TRBJ2-7, reads GAGVSQSPSNKVTEKGKDVELRCDPISGHTALYWYRQSLGQGLEFLIYFQGNSAPDKSGLPSDRFSAERTGGSVSTLTIQRTQQEDSAVYLCASSSSIGFYEQYFGPGTRLTVT.

The V and J genes are TRBV10-3 and TRBJ2-6; no DNA is available, so the TRBD1 call from TCRdb remains unchecked. This CDR3 region has 17 residues. The V gene's germline CDR1 is ENHRY and CDR2 SYGVKD. CDR3 region: CAIRTGGSPLGANVLTF.

The rearrangement uses TRBV24-1 and TRBJ2-1. The germline V gene encodes CDR1 KGHDR and CDR2 SFDVKD. The CDR3 contains 15 residues. CDR3: CATSEHRSSYNEQFF.

The chain's CDR3 is CASSLEGGRSYEQYF. The chain links TRBV5-1 to TRBJ2-7; TCRdb names TRBD1, which stays unverified in the absence of DNA. The CDR3 spans 15 residues. Germline V gives CDR1 SGHRS, CDR2 YFSETQ. The full variable domain, its missing parts supplied by reference TRBV5-1 and TRBJ2-7, is KAGVTQTPRYLIKTRGQQVTLSCSPISGHRSVSWYQQTPGQGLQFLFEYFSETQRNKGNFPGRFSGRQFSNSRSEMNVSTLELGDSALYLCASSLEGGRSYEQYFGPGTRLTVT.

The chain is built from TRBV2 and TRBJ1-5; TCRdb calls TRBD1, which cannot be checked without DNA. CDR1 and CDR2 (germline): SNHLY, FYNNEI. The CDR3 extends over 13 amino acids. Here the CDR3 reads CASRGAGNQPQHF.

The chain uses TRBV20-1 and TRBJ2-1; checking the TCRdb D call of TRBD2 is not possible without DNA. The CDR3 runs 18 residues. Germline CDR1 is DFQATT and CDR2 is SNEGSKA (reference sequence). The CDR3 region is CSARDLGASGGYRDEQFF.

The V call is TRBV3-1, the J call TRBJ2-3. The CDR3 has 14 amino acids. CDR1 LGHDT and CDR2 YNNKEL come from the germline V gene (reference sequence). The chain's CDR3 is CASSPYPSTDTQYF.

The chain joins TRBV27 to TRBJ2-7; the TRBD1 assignment by TCRdb is unverifiable without DNA. There are 14 residues in the CDR3. Germline assignment: CDR1 MNHEY and CDR2 SMNVEV (reference sequence). The CDR3 protein is CASSLRGPSYEQYF.

J is TRBJ2-1 and V is TRBV14; TCRdb returns TRBD1, unconfirmable since there is no DNA. The CDR3 length is 14 residues. The germline gives CDR1 SGHDN, CDR2 FVKESK. CDR3 protein: CASSQVRGGNEQFF.

The chain couples TRBV7-9 to TRBJ2-3; without DNA, the TCRdb call of TRBD2 cannot be checked. The CDR3 is 16 amino acids. CDR1 and CDR2 from the germline V gene are SEHNR and FQNEAQ (reference sequence). This CDR3 is CASRLGLAGSTDTQYF.

This rearrangement joins TRBV10-3 to TRBJ1-1; TCRdb picks TRBD1, but there is no DNA to check that call. CDR1 is ENHRY and CDR2 is SYGVKD in the germline V gene. The CDR3 has 14 residues. CDR3 sequence: CAISGKGLGTEAFF.

The genes are TRBV20-1 and TRBJ2-1; with no DNA, the TCRdb D assignment of TRBD1 cannot be verified. The CDR3 extends over 17 amino acids. Per the germline V gene, CDR1 is DFQATT and CDR2 is SNEGSKA (reference sequence). The CDR3 sequence: CSARSDRIGSSYNEQFF.

The V call is TRBV28, the J call TRBJ2-1; TCRdb calls TRBD2, which cannot be checked without DNA. Germline CDR1 MDHEN, CDR2 SYDVKM. The CDR3 totals 15 residues. Here the CDR3 reads CASSSTSGGAEEQFF.

This chain uses TRBV11-1 with TRBJ2-5; TCRdb's D gene call, TRBD1, goes unchecked for lack of DNA. The germline V gene has CDR1 SGHAT and CDR2 FQDESV (reference sequence). CDR3 size: 19 residues. The chain's CDR3 is CASSSGPGAAGEYQETQYF.

The chain is built from TRBV20-1 and TRBJ2-1; without DNA, the TCRdb call of TRBD2 cannot be checked. The CDR3 is 18 residues long. The germline CDR1 and CDR2 sequences are DFQATT and SNEGSKA (reference sequence). CDR3 protein: CSARPGASLAGGWNEQFF.

V and J are TRBV9 and TRBJ2-5; TCRdb's D gene call, TRBD2, goes unchecked for lack of DNA. CDR1 is SGDLS and CDR2 is YYNGEE in the germline V gene. The CDR3 loop spans 15 amino acids. The CDR3 loop reads CASSPPSSGGGTQYF. Full variable domain (missing parts from reference TRBV9 and TRBJ2-5): DSGVTQTPKHLITATGQRVTLRCSPRSGDLSVYWYQQSLDQGLQFLIQYYNGEERAKGNILERFSAQQFPDLHSELNLSSLELGDSALYFCASSPPSSGGGTQYFGPGTRLLVL.